The clone carrying this TCR beta chain came up once. The target antigen is unknown. Here immunoSEQ multiplex PCR was the method, and the copy in TCRdb shows in-frame clones only, minus some. The sample shows 95,000 to 100,000 clones, roughly 91% of them seen only once. This specimen belongs to a study of siplizumab effects on memory and regulatory T cells. Whole-study results and caveats: Roughly 80-97% of proliferating CD4+ or CD8+ clones defied assignment to a naive or memory phenotype. The diversity of naive T cells seemed greater than that of memory cells, and their alloresponse contribution seemed major. Under siplizumab, an average approximately 69% of mappable alloreactive CD4+ clones were Treg-derived, compared with 25% to 30% in controls. Proliferating siplizumab-culture Treg suppressive function went unconfirmed.

The material sequenced was non-Treg CD4+ T cells sorted from blood. This sequence originates from a human donor in good health.

CDR3 DNA sequence: TGTGCCAGCTCACCACGACAGGGCGGCTCAGATACGCAGTATTTT. Protein sequence: CASSPRQGGSDTQYF. The chain has TRBV18 and TRBJ2-3, with 7 bases lining up with TRBD1. V dropped 1 base and J dropped 4; count of bases not matched to a gene: 5. CDR3 size: 15 residues. In germline, CDR1 is KGHSH, CDR2 LQKENI.